Listed below are T cell receptor beta chains from one sample, sequenced in a study of somatic mutations in cytotoxic T cells in rheumatoid arthritis. TCRdb keeps only in-frame clones here, not all; method: immunoSEQ multiplex PCR. The data contain about 2,300 clones, roughly 86% of them seen just once; the ten biggest clones take up 35% to 50%. The sample comprised CD8+ T cells sorted from blood. Every receptor here comes from an adult with rheumatoid arthritis. The CDR3 runs from the conserved cysteine through the conserved F or W. A D gene is named only where the DNA matches it firmly. The listing skips clone size in some rows; elsewhere it reads once, few, many or a size class.

CDR3nt	CDR3aa	d_gene	abundance	j_gene	v_gene
TGTGCCAGCAGTCAATCCTTGACAGGGATAGGGTATGGCTACACCTTC	CASSQSLTGIGYGYTF	TRBD1	-	TRBJ1-2	TRBV28
TGTGCCAGCAGCCACATAGCGGGGGCGAGCTCCTACGAGCAGTACTTC	CASSHIAGASSYEQYF	TRBD2	-	TRBJ2-7	TRBV4-2
TGTGCCAGTAGTGAATTCGGCAGATACTCTGGAAACACCATATATTTT	CASSEFGRYSGNTIYF	-	few	TRBJ1-3	TRBV19
TGTGCCAGCAGCTTGGTTCCGGACAAGTACAATGAGCAGTTCTTC	CASSLVPDKYNEQFF	-	-	TRBJ2-1	TRBV7-9
TGCGCCAGCAGCCCCTTAGGGGATAGCGGGGGGGCAATTCGCTACGAGCAGTACTTC	CASSPLGDSGGAIRYEQYF	TRBD2	-	TRBJ2-7	TRBV4-1
TGTGCCAGTAGTATGTGGGCAGGGGGCGCGGTTGGCTACACCTTC	CASSMWAGGAVGYTF	TRBD1	-	TRBJ1-2	TRBV19
TGCGCCAGCAGCGAGTTATCCGGGGATACTGAAGCTTTCTTT	CASSELSGDTEAFF	-	-	TRBJ1-1	TRBV5-1
TGTGCCTGGAGCCCCGGGCTAGGCGCGGAAGAGACCCAGTACTTC	CAWSPGLGAEETQYF	-	-	TRBJ2-5	TRBV30
TGTGCCAGCTCACCTGCCTCAGGGTACGAGCAGTACTTC	CASSPASGYEQYF	-	-	TRBJ2-7	TRBV18
TGTGCCAGCTCACCACCGGTTTTTAGAGAAAAACTGTTTTTT	CASSPPVFREKLFF	-	-	TRBJ1-4	TRBV18
TGTGCCTGGAGTAAAGGGACAGGGTATCAGCCCCAGCATTTT	CAWSKGTGYQPQHF	TRBD1	-	TRBJ1-5	TRBV30